The clone carrying this T cell receptor (beta chain) was observed a handful of times. MiXCR, applied by TCRdb to the 5' RACE reads, yields one record per CDR3 protein. The table records 250,000 to 350,000 distinct CDR3 sequences, about 6.9% of them present only once. CDR3 length equals 15 residues. Germline assignment: CDR1 LGHNA and CDR2 YSLEER. The V end lost 1 base, the J end lost 1 base, and 9 bases lay between the germline ends. The record originates from a study of T cells after yellow fever vaccination. Across the study: Each low-cell-number fraction was prepared by means of SMART-Seq v4 Ultra Low Input.

This receptor was taken from a young man who received the YFV17D yellow fever vaccine. Here the sequenced sample was PBMCs, taken more than 35 days after the first yellow fever vaccination. The V call is TRBV4-3, the J call TRBJ2-3; perhaps TRBD2 as D (5 bases). This CDR3 reads CASSQGYGGTDTQYF. The CDR3 nucleotides are TGCGCCAGCAGCCAAGGGTACGGGGGCACAGATACGCAGTATTTT.